This paragraph reports one T cell receptor beta chain. The antigen remains unidentified. Cells stained for CD3, CD4, CD8, CD45RA and CD27 were sorted into four subsets. The beta constant-region primer was an equimolar mix of two oligonucleotides covering TRBC1 and TRBC2. The ligated cDNA underwent four PCR rounds using SP2 and nested alpha and beta constant-region primers. From the UMI-ligation and nested PCR reads, TCRdb called clonotypes with MiXCR, one entry per CDR3 protein. The sample yields over 65,000 distinct CDR3 sequences, over 9% seen once. This sample was taken from a study of naive and memory T cell subsets. Study results and limitations: Especially in CD8 cells, naive repertoires contained a few larger clonotypes, possibly CD45RA-re-expressing memory cells.

The sample was naive CD8+ T cells from blood. This receptor was taken from a human donor in good health.

CDR3 DNA sequence: TGCGCCAGCAGCCTCCGGCGGGCGGAAGCCACAGATACGCAGTATTTT. It yields the protein CASSLRRAEATDTQYF. The chain carries TRBV4-1 and TRBJ2-3; maybe TRBD2 (5 bases). The CDR3 length is 16 residues. The germline gives CDR1 MGHRA, CDR2 YSYEKL. V dropped 4 bases and J dropped 2 bases, with 16 bases sitting between them.